Reported below is one T cell receptor (beta chain). In its sample, this clone was seen once. Its antigen has not been determined. Base qualities are not provided; no much larger clone lies one nucleotide away. Each collaborating institution followed its own protocols to collect whole blood in K2EDTA tubes. Collaborator samples were shipped for TCRbeta analysis as frozen whole blood, isolated PBMCs, or DNA extracted from either sample type. The data were obtained in a study of blood T cell repertoires in COVID-19 (TCRdb year 2020). General notes on the study: Samples from collaborators originated in the United States, Italy and Spain and spanned both the acute and convalescent phases of COVID-19. The repertoires were released in a freely available public database intended as a resource for research on the immune response to SARS-CoV-2. The prospective study material was composed of cDNA or gDNA derived from T cells, B-cell-depleted T cells, or PBMCs. Samples came from the ongoing ImmuneRACE study (first 160 participants) plus 1,254 subjects from 6 global collaborators. HLA class I and class II types, where available, came from metadata supplied by the sample provider rather than from assay-based typing. Deeply sampled blood TCRbeta repertoires from subjects exposed to, actively infected with, or recovered from COVID-19 were included in the dataset. A de-identified subject ID, COVID-19 status, age in years and sex were almost always included in the sample metadata.

What the study reported, not specific to this receptor: The quantity of clinical and demographic metadata differed by source and by participant and was supplied without curation.

TCRbeta CDR3 regions were amplified from genomic DNA using the immunoSEQ Assay, a bias-controlled multiplex PCR. The original pipeline was this. Within the assay, amplification of reference gene primers was used to estimate how many nucleated cells each sample contained. Sequence reads were collapsed and filtered to measure the absolute abundance of every unique TCRbeta CDR3 rearrangement. For each sample, productive Simpson clonality was calculated by taking the square root of Simpson's diversity index across productive rearrangements. The table was pulled from immuneACCESS by TCRdb, which kept in-frame rearrangements only. Such tables lose some clones; where checked, under half of the loss comes from unresolved V genes, and the rest has no known cause. The DNA was the basis for D and trimming; V, J and clone size are from that table. Counted in this sample were tens of thousands of clones; over 65% of them appeared once. Together, the top ten hold approximately 14% of the sample.

CDR1 ENHRY and CDR2 SYGVKD were looked up in the germline V gene. V and J are trimmed by 6 bases and 7 bases, and the gene matches miss 11 bases of the junction. The CDR3 measures 14 amino acids from cysteine to valine. The CDR3 DNA has 42 bases and is translated from base 1. The clonotype was recovered from a woman between 65 and 79 years old with acute or convalescent COVID-19. Material for sequencing was peripheral blood. The sequence joins TRBV10-3 to TRBJ2-7, and 8 junction bases match TRBD1. Read as DNA, the sequence is TGTGCCATCAGCGGCCAGGGGGCTGACCGGGAGCAGTACGTC. Its translation is CAISGQGADREQYV.